The 27 T cell receptor beta chains given below trace back to one sample, sequenced in a study of regulatory T cells in long-lasting Graves disease. The time point was: newly diagnosed GD, antithyroid drugs for less than 3 months. After RNA was extracted from PBMCs, the TCR library was made from it. In building TCR beta libraries, iRepertoire HTBI primers were used together with Arm-PCR of CDR3 regions. From the multiplex PCR reads, TCRdb called clonotypes with MiXCR, one entry per CDR3 protein. The table lists a few hundred thousand distinct CDR3 sequences, 20% to 25% of them singletons. Material: peripheral blood mononuclear cells (PBMCs), obtained at new diagnosis, from a patient treated with antithyroid drugs. Receptor source: a female donor with Graves disease.

The chain uses TRBV20-1 and TRBJ1-3, with TRBD1 as a possible D gene (6 bases). V lost 0 bases and J lost 4, with 13 bases in between. CDR1 is DFQATT, CDR2 SNEGSKA, per germline (reference sequence). This CDR3 has 15 residues. CDR3 coding DNA: TGCAGTGCTAGAGATCTACGGACAGACGGAAACACCATATATTTT. The encoded protein is CSARDLRTDGNTIYF.

The chain uses TRBV28 and TRBJ1-2, with 9 nucleotides matching TRBD1. V lost 6 bases to trimming and J lost 7 bases; unmatched junction nucleotides: 6. The CDR3 runs to 13 residues. The germline gives CDR1 MDHEN, CDR2 SYDVKM. The DNA for the CDR3 is TGTGCCAGCAGAACGACAGGGGGAACTGGCTACACCTTC. Its protein is CASRTTGGTGYTF.

This clonotype was counted between two and nine times. The chain links TRBV7-2 to TRBJ1-2, with 8 bases fitting TRBD1. The CDR3 is 14 amino acids. Looked up from germline, CDR1 is SGHTA and CDR2 is FQGNSA. Unmatched junction bases numbered 5, after V lost 5 bases and J lost 3 bases. The CDR3 protein is CASSPGTGYYGYTF. CDR3 sequence (DNA): TGTGCCAGCAGCCCAGGGACAGGCTACTATGGCTACACCTTC.

This clonotype was recorded many times. The chain recombines TRBV2 with TRBJ1-2; perhaps TRBD1 as D (5 bases). V lost 4 bases and J lost 4, with 10 bases in between. CDR1 is SNHLY and CDR2 is FYNNEI in the germline V gene. The CDR3 contains 13 residues. CDR3 nucleotide sequence: TGTGCCAGCAGTGGGGGCAGGATCTATGGCTACACCTTC. Amino acids: CASSGGRIYGYTF. Supplemented by reference TRBV2 and TRBJ1-2, the full variable domain reads EPEVTQTPSHQVTQMGQEVILRCVPISNHLYFYWYRQILGQKVEFLVSFYNNEISEKSEIFDDQFSVERPDGSNFTLKIRSTKLEDSAMYFCASSGGRIYGYTFGSGTRLTVV.

This clonotype occurred a few times. The chain links TRBV4-1 to TRBJ1-5; D is perhaps TRBD1 (6 bases). Trimming left V 2 bases short and J 0 bases short, with 8 bases between. The CDR3 is made up of 15 amino acids. Germline CDR1 MGHRA, CDR2 YSYEKL. The CDR3 loop is CASSQTGSSNQPQHF. The CDR3 bases are TGCGCCAGCAGCCAAACAGGGTCTAGCAATCAGCCCCAGCATTTT.

This clonotype was detected many times. The V and J genes are TRBV7-2 and TRBJ1-1, with D possibly TRBD1 on 5 matching bases. Trimming removed 1 base from V and 8 bases from J, with 11 bases in between. Germline assignment: CDR1 SGHTA and CDR2 FQGNSA. The CDR3 has 13 residues. CDR3 loop: CASSLVSQGEAFF. In DNA form, the CDR3 reads TGTGCCAGCAGCTTAGTAAGTCAGGGCGAAGCTTTCTTT.

This clonotype was counted at least ten times. The rearrangement uses TRBV30 and TRBJ1-6; 9 positions match TRBD1. The CDR3 covers 14 residues. Germline assignment: CDR1 GTSNPN and CDR2 SVGIG (reference sequence). V dropped 6 bases and J dropped 8; count of bases not matched to a gene: 8. The CDR3 is CACLSRDRDSPLHF. CDR3 sequence (DNA): TGTGCCTGCCTCAGCCGGGACAGGGATTCACCCCTCCACTTT.

This clonotype showed up many times. The chain is built from TRBV3-1 and TRBJ2-1, with 9 bases that match TRBD2. The CDR3 is 16 residues long. V was clipped by 4 bases and J by 4 bases; unmatched bases: 8. The V gene's germline CDR1 is LGHDT and CDR2 YNNKEL (reference sequence). The CDR3 protein is CASSPGASGVYNEQFF. The CDR3 DNA reads as TGTGCCAGCAGCCCTGGTGCTAGCGGGGTTTACAATGAGCAGTTCTTC.

This clonotype was seen ten or more times. V is TRBV2 and J is TRBJ1-5; D is unclear. The V gene's germline CDR1 is SNHLY and CDR2 FYNNEI. This CDR3 is built from 16 residues. V lost 4 bases and J lost 0, with 13 bases in between. The CDR3 coding sequence is TGTGCCAGCAGTGGTGTAGCGACCTATAGCAATCAGCCCCAGCATTTT. This codes for CASSGVATYSNQPQHF.

This clonotype was recorded many times. The genes are TRBV5-1 and TRBJ2-1, with 9 bases matching TRBD1. The trim removed 0 bases at V and 5 bases at J, leaving 3 bases unmatched. The germline V gene encodes CDR1 SGHRS and CDR2 YFSETQ. This CDR3 is 15 amino acids long. Here the CDR3 DNA reads TGCGCCAGCAGCTTGGTACAGGGGGCGAACAATGAGCAGTTCTTC. This codes for CASSLVQGANNEQFF.

Ten or more counts support this clonotype. The rearrangement links TRBV30 to TRBJ1-5; 7 bases agree with TRBD1. CDR3 length equals 13 residues. V lost 2 bases and J lost 4; bases outside the gene matches: 2. CDR1 GTSNPN and CDR2 SVGIG come from the germline V gene (reference sequence). In DNA, the CDR3 is TGTGCCTGGAGTTCGACAGGGAATCAGCCCCAGCATTTT. This codes for CAWSSTGNQPQHF.

Ten or more counts support this clonotype. The chain combines TRBV19 with TRBJ1-5; 7 positions match TRBD1. The CDR3 length is 15 residues. The V segment lost 3 bases and the J segment 6 bases; nucleotides outside the gene matches: 8. Germline loops: CDR1 LNHDA, CDR2 SQIVND (reference sequence). The CDR3 DNA reads as TGTGCCAGTAGTATTCAGTTTACAGGGGTTCAGCCCCAGCATTTT. It encodes CASSIQFTGVQPQHF.

Comment on this clonotype: A far larger clone is one base from this, pointing to a likely read error. The chain joins TRBV5-1 to TRBJ2-3, with 11 bases lining up with TRBD2. There are 16 residues in the CDR3. CDR1 is SGHRS and CDR2 is YFSETQ in the germline V gene. The CDR3 sequence: CASSTHSGGVTDTQYF. CDR3 coding DNA: TGTGCCAGCAGCACTCATAGCGGGGGGGTAACAGATACGCAGTATTTT.

In this sample, this clonotype turned up a few times. The chain links TRBV6-5 to TRBJ2-2; D is perhaps TRBD1 (5 bases). The V end lost 2 bases, the J end lost 1 base, and 5 bases lay between the germline ends. Germline V gene data show CDR1 as MNHEY and CDR2 as SVGAGI. The CDR3 extends over 14 amino acids. In DNA form, the CDR3 reads TGTGCCAGCAGTTACAGGGGGAACACCGGGGAGCTGTTTTTT. This translates into CASSYRGNTGELFF.

The chain couples TRBV7-2 to TRBJ1-5; D is possibly TRBD1 (6 bases). CDR3 size: 18 residues. The germline V gene has CDR1 SGHTA and CDR2 FQGNSA. V was pared by 1 base and J by 1 base, with 17 bases between. CDR3 in amino acids: CASSLGGSAGESNQPQHF. CDR3 sequence (DNA): TGTGCCAGCAGCTTAGGGGGATCGGCAGGGGAAAGCAATCAGCCCCAGCATTTT.

A note on this clonotype: A much larger clone is a single base away; this may be a read error. The genes are TRBV19 and TRBJ2-6, with D perhaps TRBD1 (6 bases). This CDR3 has 16 amino acids. V lost 7 bases and J 0 bases, leaving 13 bases between the germline ends. Germline assignment: CDR1 LNHDA and CDR2 SQIVND (reference sequence). The CDR3 here is CASITQGSSGANVLTF. In DNA form, the CDR3 reads TGTGCCAGTATAACGCAGGGGAGCTCTGGGGCCAACGTCCTGACTTTC. Based on the CDR3 plus reference TRBV19 and TRBJ2-6, the full variable domain is DGGITQSPKYLFRKEGQNVTLSCEQNLNHDAMYWYRQDPGQGLRLIYYSQIVNDFQKGDIAEGYSVSREKKESFPLTVTSAQKNPTAFYLCASITQGSSGANVLTFGAGSRLTVL.

This chain joins TRBV2 and TRBJ2-1; D is possibly TRBD2 (7 bases). Germline V gene sequence: CDR1 SNHLY, CDR2 FYNNEI. Trimming removed 3 bases from V and 9 bases from J, with 18 bases in between. CDR3 size: 15 residues. CDR3 amino acids: CASSERGPRGSEQFF. The CDR3, as DNA: TGTGCCAGCAGTGAGCGGGGGCCACGGGGGAGTGAGCAGTTCTTC.

Turning to this clonotype: Given a much more abundant clone one base away, this may be a read error. The genes are TRBV7-3 and TRBJ2-1; 9 bases line up with TRBD1. The length of the CDR3 is 16 residues. CDR1 and CDR2 from the germline V gene are SGHTA and FQGTGA. V dropped 7 bases and J dropped 2; count of bases not matched to a gene: 9. CDR3 in DNA: TGTGCCAGCAACTTGGACAGGGGAACCCCCTACAATGAGCAGTTCTTC. Translating gives CASNLDRGTPYNEQFF.

The sample holds a few counts of this clonotype. The chain recombines TRBV19 with TRBJ2-5, with D maybe TRBD2 (5 bases). CDR3 length: 13 amino acids. The ends were cut back, 6 bases at V and 0 bases at J, with 8 bases in the middle. The germline V gene encodes CDR1 LNHDA and CDR2 SQIVND (reference sequence). CDR3 DNA: TGTGCCAGTAGCGAGACTAACCAAGAGACCCAGTACTTC. Protein: CASSETNQETQYF.

This sequence joins TRBV20-1 and TRBJ2-3; D gene uncertain. The CDR3 runs to 16 residues. The V gene lost 5 bases and the J gene lost 0 bases, with 18 bases spanning the gap. The germline V gene has CDR1 DFQATT and CDR2 SNEGSKA (reference sequence). In DNA form, the CDR3 reads TGCAGTGCTCTAAGGGTGGTAGCTTTTAGCACAGATACGCAGTATTTT. Amino acid sequence: CSALRVVAFSTDTQYF.

As for this clonotype: A much larger clone sits a single nucleotide away, making a read error possible. J is TRBJ2-4 and V is TRBV3-1, with 8 bases fitting TRBD1. Judging by the DNA end, TRBJ2-5 fits better; the J call may be wrong. CDR1 and CDR2 from the germline V gene are LGHDT and YNNKEL (reference sequence). The CDR3 loop spans 14 amino acids. The CDR3 sequence: CASSPWTGCETQYF. DNA for the CDR3: TGTGCCAGCAGCCCCTGGACAGGGTGCGAGACCCAGTACTTC.

This clonotype was found many times. The V call is TRBV9, the J call TRBJ2-3; D might be TRBD1 or TRBD2, each matching 5 bases. Trimming cost V 0 bases and J 6 bases, with 11 bases left between them. The CDR3 sequence is 14 residues long. In germline, CDR1 is SGDLS, CDR2 YYNGEE. The CDR3 DNA reads as TGTGCCAGCAGCGTAGGTGGGGGAGAGGATACGCAGTATTTT. Its translation: CASSVGGGEDTQYF.

This clonotype was seen many times. The chain is built from TRBV7-2 and TRBJ2-2; no clear D. CDR3 length equals 12 residues. Trimming took off 3 bases at V and 7 bases at J, with 6 bases between the two ends. CDR1 is SGHTA, CDR2 FQGNSA, per germline. The CDR3 nucleotides read TGTGCCAGCAGCTTGCTGAACGGGGAGCTGTTTTTT. Encoded protein: CASSLLNGELFF.

This clonotype came up a few times. V and J are TRBV29-1 and TRBJ2-1; D remains unclear. The CDR3 runs 12 residues. The V gene's germline CDR1 is SQVTM and CDR2 ANQGSEA. The V end was cut by 5 bases, the J end by 10 bases, with 15 bases between. The CDR3 region has the DNA TGCAGCGTTTGGGTAAATAATGTAGAGCAGTTCTTC. Amino acids: CSVWVNNVEQFF.

This clonotype has just a few counts. The V call is TRBV19, the J call TRBJ2-7; 7 bases map to TRBD1. CDR1 and CDR2 (germline): LNHDA, SQIVND (reference sequence). V trimming: 5 bases; J trimming: 2 bases; junction bases outside the gene matches: 6. The CDR3 is made up of 14 amino acids. The CDR3 reads CASSVTQGTYEQYF. The DNA for the CDR3 is TGTGCCAGTAGTGTAACACAGGGGACCTACGAGCAGTACTTC.

A word on this clonotype: A far more abundant clone sits one base away, making this likely a read error. This sequence joins TRBV11-3 and TRBJ1-2, with 7 positions matching TRBD1. Germline V gene sequence: CDR1 SGHNT, CDR2 YENEEA. The CDR3 totals 15 residues. Trimming removed 0 bases from V and 3 bases from J; junction bases left unmatched: 4. DNA for the CDR3: TGTGCCAGCAGCTTAGAGGGGACAGTGGACTATGGCTACACCTTC. Its translation: CASSLEGTVDYGYTF.

This clonotype was observed at least ten times. V and J are TRBV30 and TRBJ1-2; the D is unclear. Trimming took 0 bases from V and 5 from J, leaving 7 bases between them. The CDR3 runs 12 residues. Per the germline V gene, CDR1 is GTSNPN and CDR2 is SVGIG (reference sequence). In nucleotides, the CDR3 is TGTGCCTGGAGTGTATTCCCTTATGGCTACACCTTC. Translating gives CAWSVFPYGYTF.